This T cell receptor beta chain was documented in a study of OX40 agonist ivuxolimab in advanced cancers. For context, the study as a whole: Ivuxolimab was an agonistic, fully human IgG2 monoclonal antibody directed against OX40 (CD134), a costimulatory receptor. Intravenous ivuxolimab was administered to patients every 2 weeks at six dose levels: 0.01, 0.1, 0.3, 1.5, 3 and 10 mg/kg. Of the roughly 52 dose-escalation patients, hepatocellular carcinoma was present in approximately 20, melanoma in roughly 15, renal cell carcinoma in 9 and head and neck cancer in 9. In the dose-escalation cohort, roughly four fifths of patients were male, and the mean age was around 60 years, with a range of about 23 to 90. Patients were allowed to have had prior anti-PD-1, anti-PD-L1 or anti-CTLA-4 therapy, and roughly 40% of the dose-escalation patients had previously received checkpoint inhibitors. Partial responses occurred in three dose-escalation patients, of whom one had hepatocellular carcinoma and two had cutaneous melanoma. The point of sequencing TCRbeta in the periphery was to test whether ivuxolimab changed TCR sequence diversity and drove clonal T-cell expansion. The paper reports the monotherapy dose-escalation portion (N of about 54 patients) of the phase I ivuxolimab trial. Points the paper makes about the study in general: Low levels of normalized T-cell clonal expansion were also seen in some patients who did not respond. In partial responders in the 0.1-3.0 mg/kg groups, normalized peripheral clonal expansion was found to be among the lowest, especially among CD8+ T cells. At doses from 0.1 to 3.0 mg/kg, clonal expansion was seen in both CD4+ and CD8+ blood T cells between baseline and week 6. The antigen specificity of the peripheral T cells that underwent clonal expansion was not determined. On average, CD8+ T cells showed more expanded clones than CD4+ T cells after ivuxolimab.

For sequencing of the TCRbeta CDR3 region, genomic DNA was extracted from the sorted cells. TCRbeta CDR3 regions were sequenced using the immunoSEQ Assay. Sourced from immuneACCESS, this table was stored by TCRdb with only in-frame sequences that have V and J called. A share of the clones is absent; for the studies checked, an unresolved V gene accounts for under half, and the remainder has no known explanation. The sample data list 70,000 to 95,000 clones, and roughly 87% of these were observed just once. About 5.9% of the sample is taken by the ten largest. The trial excluded patients who had a history of autoimmune disease or were on systemic immunosuppression. Peripheral blood for TCR sequencing was collected from all dose cohorts at baseline, on cycle 4 day 1, and on cycle 7 day 1. The samples were taken from a phase I, first-in-human, multicenter, open-label dose-escalation trial of ivuxolimab. Adults with locally advanced or metastatic head and neck squamous cell, hepatocellular, melanoma or renal cell carcinoma were enrolled in the trial. CD4+ and CD8+ T cells were sorted separately from peripheral blood before TCR sequencing.

CDR1 and CDR2, per the germline V gene, are LGHNT and FRNRAP. The CDR3 spans 18 residues, from the cysteine through the phenylalanine. Of all the DNA, just the CDR3 is kept, 54 bases in frame from base 1. V is cut back by 2 bases and J by 4 bases, with 12 bases in the junction unmatched. In this sample, this clone turned up a few times. This receptor's antigen is unknown. Base qualities are not provided; no much larger clone lies one nucleotide away. Sequencing was performed on CD4+ or CD8+ T cells sorted from blood, taken in a trial of the OX40 agonist ivuxolimab. The origin of this receptor is an adult with an advanced solid tumor such as melanoma, head and neck, liver or kidney cancer. Recombination linked TRBV12-5 to TRBJ2-2, with 8 junctional bases fitting TRBD2. The CDR3 reads as follows: CASGLLAPSGRFTGELFF. In nucleotide form, the sequence is TGTGCTAGTGGTTTGCTGGCCCCTAGCGGGCGCTTCACCGGGGAGCTGTTTTTT.